This T cell receptor (beta chain) was captured by sequencing in a study of long-term antiretroviral therapy in people with HIV. Study-level findings and limits: Relative to transplant donor controls, diversity remained lower despite increasing after ART. The range of CDR3 lengths in HIV repertoires proved narrower than that found in controls.

CDR1 is SGDLS, CDR2 YYNGEE, per germline. CDR3 length: 18 amino acids. J lost 5 bases, V lost 0 bases, and 11 bases had no gene match. Researchers report immunoSEQ v3.0 was run at survey level. TCRdb's table, derived via immunoSEQ multiplex PCR, lists solely in-frame clones and lacks some. Found here are 20,000 to 25,000 clones, around four fifths of them singletons; the top ten hold roughly an eighth. Concerning this clone itself: The antigen is unknown.

This receptor was taken from a man aged 35 to 55 with HIV. The specimen comprised unsorted PBMCs, sampled 1.6 years after starting antiretroviral therapy. V usage is TRBV9 and J usage is TRBJ2-2, with 9 bases aligning to TRBD1. The CDR3: CASSVGGGDREITGELFF. The CDR3 DNA reads as TGTGCCAGCAGCGTAGGTGGGGGGGACAGGGAAATAACCGGGGAGCTGTTTTTT.